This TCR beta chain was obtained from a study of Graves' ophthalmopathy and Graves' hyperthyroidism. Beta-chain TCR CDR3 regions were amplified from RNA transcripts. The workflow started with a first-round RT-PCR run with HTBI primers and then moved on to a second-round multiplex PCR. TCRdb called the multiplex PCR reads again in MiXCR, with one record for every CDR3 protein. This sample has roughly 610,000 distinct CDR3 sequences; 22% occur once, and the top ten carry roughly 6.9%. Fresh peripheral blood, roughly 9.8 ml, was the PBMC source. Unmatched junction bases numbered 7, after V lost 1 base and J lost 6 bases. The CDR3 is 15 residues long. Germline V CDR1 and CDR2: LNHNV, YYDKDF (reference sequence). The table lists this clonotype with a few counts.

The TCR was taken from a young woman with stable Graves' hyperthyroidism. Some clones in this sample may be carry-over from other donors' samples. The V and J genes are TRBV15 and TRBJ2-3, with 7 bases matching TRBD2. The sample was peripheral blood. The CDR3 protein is CATSRGAGVLDTQYF. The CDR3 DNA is TGTGCCACCAGCAGAGGGGCGGGGGTCCTTGATACGCAGTATTTT. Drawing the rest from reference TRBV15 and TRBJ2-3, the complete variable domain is DAMVIQNPRYQVTQFGKPVTLSCSQTLNHNVMYWYQQKSSQAPKLLFHYYDKDFNNEADTPDNFQSRRPNTSFCFLDIRSPGLGDTAMYLCATSRGAGVLDTQYFGPGTRLTVL.